The clone carrying this T cell receptor (beta chain) was counted a few times. The target antigen is unknown. The data derive from a study of cytomegalovirus exposure and HLA in healthy donors. Overall study findings and caveats: Segments of the TCR beta V type were, in most cases, productive about 87% or about 30% of the time in an earlier analysis.

Germline CDR1 LGHNA, CDR2 YNFKEQ. Trimming cost V 1 base and J 8 bases; bases outside gene matches: 1. This CDR3 spans 13 amino acids. Amplification used 60 Vbeta primers and 13 Jbeta primers. Method: immunoSEQ multiplex PCR; TCRdb's copy keeps in-frame clones and lacks some. In the table there are about 160,000 clones, around 78% of which are singletons. The TCR sequence derives from a woman in her thirties or forties in good health and CMV-seronegative. The sequencing input was PBMCs. J is TRBJ1-1 and V is TRBV4-2, with 10 bases identical to TRBD1. The CDR3 loop reads CASSQGDRGEAFF. CDR3 DNA: TGTGCCAGCAGCCAAGGGGACAGGGGCGAAGCTTTCTTT.